These 9 T cell receptor beta chains were all obtained from the same sample, sequenced in a study of blood T cell repertoires in COVID-19. TCRdb keeps only in-frame clones here, not all; method: immunoSEQ multiplex PCR. The repertoire holds 270,000 or so clones, with approximately 83% as singletons. The specimen sequenced was PBMCs or T cells enriched from blood (not recorded which). These receptors originate from a man in his forties or fifties who had recovered from COVID-19.

This clone was seen just once. This chain connects TRBV7-8 to TRBJ2-2; D unresolved. This CDR3 spans 18 amino acids. CDR1 and CDR2 from the germline V gene are SGHVS and FQNEAQ. The V gene lost 2 bases and the J gene lost 5 bases, with 21 bases spanning the gap. Here the CDR3 DNA reads TGTGCCAGCAGCTTACCGTCAGGTGGCGCCGGTATTACCGGGGAGCTGTTTTTT. Its translation is CASSLPSGGAGITGELFF. Full variable domain (remainder filled in from reference TRBV7-8 and TRBJ2-2): GAGVSQSPRYKVAKRGQDVALRCDPISGHVSLFWYQQALGQGPEFLTYFQNEAQLDKSGLPSDRFFAERPEGSVSTLKIQRTQQEDSAVYLCASSLPSGGAGITGELFFGEGSRLTVL.

The CDR3 bases are TGCGCCAGCAGCTTGGAAGGTAGCGGGAAATACAATGAGCAGTTCTTC. Its translation: CASSLEGSGKYNEQFF. This rearrangement joins TRBV5-1 to TRBJ2-1; 8 bases match TRBD2. This CDR3 contains 16 residues. Germline V gene data show CDR1 as SGHRS and CDR2 as YFSETQ. Losses at the gene ends were 0 bases for V and 4 bases for J; bases not matched to a gene: 6.

This clone was observed a single time. The genes are TRBV7-9 and TRBJ1-1; 8 bases match TRBD1. After removal of 1 base from V and 4 bases from J, the junction contained 8 bases not matched to a gene. CDR1 and CDR2 (germline): SEHNR, FQNEAQ (reference sequence). The CDR3 sequence is 16 residues long. DNA of the CDR3: TGTGCCAGCAGCTTAGTACAGGGGGTCGGGGGCACTGAAGCTTTCTTT. It yields the protein CASSLVQGVGGTEAFF. Full variable domain (remainder filled in from reference TRBV7-9 and TRBJ1-1): DTGVSQNPRHKITKRGQNVTFRCDPISEHNRLYWYRQTLGQGPEFLTYFQNEAQLEKSRLLSDRFSAERPKGSFSTLEIQRTEQGDSAMYLCASSLVQGVGGTEAFFGQGTRLTVV.

This clone was detected only once. This sequence joins TRBV2 and TRBJ1-1, with D possibly being TRBD1 (6 bases). Trimming left V 4 bases short and J 2 bases short, with 14 bases between. The CDR3 spans 15 residues. The V gene's germline CDR1 is SNHLY and CDR2 FYNNEI. This CDR3 reads CASSGGLLENTEAFF. CDR3 coding DNA: TGTGCCAGCAGTGGGGGGCTACTGGAAAACACTGAAGCTTTCTTT.

This clone was detected only once. V usage is TRBV5-4 and J usage is TRBJ2-3; 10 nucleotides line up with TRBD2. Germline-derived CDR1 and CDR2 are SGHNT and YYREEE (reference sequence). V shed 0 bases, J shed 5 bases, and the junction held 3 bases outside the gene matches. This CDR3 region has 15 residues. CDR3 DNA: TGTGCCAGCAGCTTGGGAGGACTAGCGGTAGATACGCAGTATTTT. Translated: CASSLGGLAVDTQYF.

The chain is built from TRBV6-5 and TRBJ2-1; D unresolved. This CDR3 is 13 amino acids long. The germline V and J ends were trimmed by 2 bases and 8 bases, with 10 bases remaining between them. CDR1 is MNHEY, CDR2 SVGAGI, per germline. Written as DNA, the CDR3 is TGTGCCAGCAGTTACCGGGTGAGGTATGAGCAGTTCTTC. Translated, it gives CASSYRVRYEQFF.

This rearrangement joins TRBV5-1 to TRBJ2-7; 9 nucleotides agree with TRBD1. This CDR3 spans 14 amino acids. Germline V gene data show CDR1 as SGHRS and CDR2 as YFSETQ. With 5 bases clipped from V and 6 bases from J, the junction kept 9 bases outside the gene matches. The CDR3 nucleotides are TGCGCCAGCAGAAGGGACAGGGTAAGGAGCGAGCAGTACTTC. As protein: CASRRDRVRSEQYF.

The rearrangement joins TRBV5-1 to TRBJ2-3; D might be TRBD1 (5 bases). The germline V gene encodes CDR1 SGHRS and CDR2 YFSETQ. V was clipped by 0 bases and J by 4 bases, with 12 bases between them. The CDR3 length is 15 residues. The CDR3 is CASSLEGVSPDTQYF. The CDR3 DNA follows: TGCGCCAGCAGCTTGGAAGGGGTTTCTCCAGATACGCAGTATTTT.

The gene calls are TRBV5-4 and TRBJ2-3, with D unclear. Germline loops: CDR1 SGHNT, CDR2 YYREEE (reference sequence). V lost 1 base and J 6 bases, leaving 6 bases between the germline ends. The CDR3 extends over 12 amino acids. The CDR3: CASSLYLDTQYF. CDR3 DNA sequence: TGTGCCAGCAGCTTGTATTTGGATACGCAGTATTTT.